This T cell receptor (beta chain) came from a study of shared clonotypes between healthy human individuals. The study, taken as a whole, reports: What naive subsets generally showed was a larger estimated richness than memory subsets showed.

The naive CD8 population came from CD45RO-negative cells selected for CCR7, without terminally differentiated effector memory CD45RA+ cells. On this clone: Its target is not known.

Per the germline V gene, CDR1 is SGHVS and CDR2 is FNYEAQ. The CDR3 spans 13 residues. V shed 1 base and J shed 6 bases, with 10 bases lying between them. Deep-level assay runs were performed. Evenly divided among several immunoSEQ plates was the genomic DNA of each subset. This table comes from immunoSEQ multiplex PCR, and its TCRdb copy is limited to in-frame clones, with some not included. The sample holds a few million clones, just under 95% seen once. The sequenced sample consisted of naive CD8+ T cells from PBMCs. The receptor's source is a young man in good health. Some clones in this sample may be carry-over from other donors' samples. The genes are TRBV7-6 and TRBJ2-7, with D perhaps TRBD2 (5 bases). For the CDR3, the DNA is TGTGCCAGCAGCTTAGGACCGGGAACCGAGCAGTACTTC. It yields the protein CASSLGPGTEQYF.